Described below is a single T cell receptor (beta chain) sequence and its context. Its antigen is currently not known. No qualities accompany the bases; no much larger clone lies one base away. TCRbeta CDR3 regions were amplified from genomic DNA using the immunoSEQ Assay, a bias-controlled multiplex PCR. Turning to the authors' computational methods: The number of nucleated cells in each sample was estimated from the amplification of reference gene primers within the assay. Sequence reads were collapsed and filtered to measure the absolute abundance of every unique TCRbeta CDR3 rearrangement. For each sample, productive Simpson clonality was calculated as the square root of Simpson's diversity index over productive rearrangements. TCRdb carries this immuneACCESS record with in-frame sequences only. Its versions omit some clonotypes, under half of them owing to an unresolved V gene in the studies checked, with the rest unexplained. The V and J calls and clone size were taken over from that table, and D and trimming were inferred from the DNA. Recorded for this sample are about 130,000 clones; 79% of them occurred a single time. About 39% of the sample is taken by the ten largest.

This entry comes from a study of blood T cell repertoires in COVID-19 (dated by TCRdb to 2018 to 2020). Concerning the study at large: The collaborator samples originated in the United States, Italy and Spain and spanned the acute and convalescent phases of COVID-19. The samples were drawn from the first 160 participants of the ongoing ImmuneRACE study and from 1,254 subjects provided by 6 global collaborators. The material from the prospective study consisted of cDNA or gDNA derived from T cells, B-cell-depleted T cells, or PBMCs. Deeply sampled blood TCRbeta repertoires from subjects exposed to, actively infected with, or recovered from COVID-19 were included in the dataset. The repertoires were released in a freely available public database meant as a resource for research on the immune response to SARS-CoV-2. Nearly every sample came with metadata listing a de-identified subject ID, COVID-19 status, age in years and sex. HLA class I and class II types, where available, came from metadata supplied by the sample provider rather than from assay-based typing.

Whole blood was collected in K2EDTA tubes by collaborating institutions according to the institutions' own protocols. For TCRbeta analysis, collaborators shipped samples as frozen whole blood, isolated PBMCs, or DNA extracted from either of those sample types. Findings and caveats that apply to the study as a whole: How much clinical and demographic metadata was included differed by source and by participant, and the metadata was provided uncurated.

This TCR came from a man in his forties with active or convalescent COVID-19. The source material was peripheral blood.

CDR3 loop: CASSVRGEVDEKLFF. The DNA sequence is TGTGCCAGCAGCGTTCGGGGGGAGGTGGATGAAAAACTGTTTTTT. In this chain, TRBV9 is recombined with TRBJ1-4; possibly the D gene is TRBD1, per 5 matching bases. According to the germline V gene, CDR1 reads SGDLS and CDR2 reads YYNGEE. V is shortened by 2 bases, J by 6 bases, and the region joining them spans 14 bases. From the cysteine up to the phenylalanine, the CDR3 has a length of 15 residues. The sequence is cut down to CDR3 DNA, 45 bases in frame from base 1.